This is a list of T cell receptor beta chains from one sample in a study of cytomegalovirus exposure and HLA in healthy donors. Libraries were prepared by immunoSEQ multiplex PCR; TCRdb keeps only in-frame clonotypes and omits some of them. The data hold 200,000 or so clones, with about 79% observed a single time. Sequencing was done on a sample of PBMCs. Receptors were obtained from a woman in her twenties or thirties in good health and CMV-seropositive. Each CDR3 is given without its conserved first and last residue.

TRBV27	TRBJ2-1	ASSRRGWNEQF
TRBV19	TRBJ1-5	ASSIGEEYQPQH
TRBV9	TRBJ1-1	ASSVLTGMNTEAF
TRBV11-2	TRBJ2-1	ASSPPRAGAWDEQF
TRBV5-1	TRBJ2-7	ASSPATGFTYEQY
TRBV13	TRBJ2-2	ASSFLAGATGELF
TRBV29-1	TRBJ2-7	SVDIGSYEQY
TRBV2	TRBJ1-3	ASALVVTSGNTIY
TRBV5-1	TRBJ1-4	ASSLDSTNEKLF
TRBV5-1	TRBJ2-7	ASSTTSGMNYEQY
TRBV28	TRBJ2-1	ASSPLFMAGVSDEQF
TRBV15	TRBJ2-7	ATSRRGGSYEQY
TRBV7-2	TRBJ2-7	ASSRTVNEQY
TRBV5-1	TRBJ2-7	ASSRWTNDRDSYEQY
TRBV6-5	TRBJ2-2	ASSQTGVGTGELF
TRBV6-1	TRBJ1-4	ASSENRASEKLF
TRBV27	TRBJ2-1	ASSPPRQILYNEQF
TRBV29-1	TRBJ1-2	SVDGGPDGYT
TRBV9	TRBJ1-2	ASSVGTGGDGYT
TRBV10-3	TRBJ2-1	AISDKVAGGRDEQF
TRBV2	TRBJ2-7	ASSSTGQGKQY
TRBV5-1	TRBJ2-1	ASSLGASYNEQF
TRBV29-1	TRBJ2-3	SVVPGAGGTDTQY
TRBV6-5	TRBJ2-1	ASSYSSQGIPEQF
TRBV6-5	TRBJ2-2	ASRVTGSNTGELF
TRBV15	TRBJ2-3	ATSSQGLPGLGQY
TRBV9	TRBJ1-1	ASSVETQGRGNTEAF
TRBV6-5	TRBJ2-1	ASNRQGGNEQF
TRBV9	TRBJ2-3	ASSVGAGAGTDTQY